Shown below are 25 T cell receptor beta chains from a single sample sequenced in a study of T cells in Graves' hyperthyroidism and ophthalmopathy. Amplification of TCR beta CDR3 regions was performed using RNA transcripts as template. TCR CDR3 underwent first-round RT-PCR with the HTBI primer set. MiXCR, applied by TCRdb to the multiplex PCR reads, yields one record per CDR3 protein. The sample has over 450,000 distinct CDR3 sequences, roughly a sixth seen once; the top ten hold roughly 15%. Source material: blood. These receptors originate from a woman aged 18-35 years with Graves' ophthalmopathy.

This clonotype was seen ten or more times. The gene calls are TRBV28 and TRBJ1-5; no firm D call. This CDR3 is 16 amino acids long. Germline V gives CDR1 MDHEN, CDR2 SYDVKM. Trimming took 4 bases from V and 2 from J, leaving 15 bases between them. In nucleotides, the CDR3 is TGTGCCAGCAGTTCTCCCGTCCTGGGTGGCAATCAGCCCCAGCATTTT. It is translated as CASSSPVLGGNQPQHF.

The gene calls are TRBV20-1 and TRBJ1-4, with a weak D call TRBD1 (5 bases). The germline CDR1 and CDR2 sequences are DFQATT and SNEGSKA (reference sequence). Deletions cut 6 bases from V and 5 bases from J, with 13 bases between. The CDR3 totals 13 residues. The CDR3 nucleotides read TGCAGTGCCGTGAGGGGTGGGAATGAAAAACTGTTTTTT. Translated, it gives CSAVRGGNEKLFF.

Ten or more counts support this clonotype. This chain uses TRBV20-1 with TRBJ2-7; 14 bases map to TRBD2. Looked up from germline, CDR1 is DFQATT and CDR2 is SNEGSKA (reference sequence). V gave up 5 bases and J gave up 4 bases; unmatched junction bases: 7. This CDR3 contains 15 residues. The CDR3 DNA is TGCAGTGCTTTAGGGACTAGCGGGAGAAGATACGAGCAGTACTTC. This sequence encodes CSALGTSGRRYEQYF.

There are many counts of this clonotype. This rearrangement joins TRBV10-3 to TRBJ2-7; 7 positions agree with TRBD1. V trimming: 3 bases; J trimming: 4 bases; junction bases outside the gene matches: 9. In germline, CDR1 is ENHRY, CDR2 SYGVKD. The CDR3 is 15 residues long. The CDR3: CAISDPRQGVYEQYF. CDR3 nucleotide sequence: TGTGCCATCAGTGATCCGAGACAGGGTGTTTACGAGCAGTACTTC.

This clonotype was detected only a few times. The chain recombines TRBV5-4 with TRBJ1-1; no definite D call. The CDR3 is 14 residues long. Per the germline V gene, CDR1 is SGHNT and CDR2 is YYREEE (reference sequence). V gave up 4 bases and J gave up 8 bases, with 18 bases separating them. The CDR3 loop is CASSPNPGSDEAFF. The DNA for the CDR3 is TGTGCCAGCAGCCCAAATCCCGGGAGTGACGAAGCTTTCTTT. The full variable domain, in which reference TRBV5-4 and TRBJ1-1 provide the parts outside the CDR3, is ETGVTQSPTHLIKTRGQQVTLRCSSQSGHNTVSWYQQALGQGPQFIFQYYREEENGRGNFPPRFSGLQFPNYSSELNVNALELDDSALYLCASSPNPGSDEAFFGQGTRLTVV.

This clonotype was picked up many times. This chain joins TRBV28 and TRBJ2-1, with 7 nucleotides matching TRBD2. This CDR3 contains 17 residues. The V gene's germline CDR1 is MDHEN and CDR2 SYDVKM. V gave up 3 bases and J gave up 5 bases; unmatched junction bases: 13. The CDR3 region is CASSLDPLATVNNEQFF. DNA of the CDR3: TGTGCCAGCAGTTTGGATCCACTAGCGACAGTCAACAATGAGCAGTTCTTC.

This chain links TRBV7-8 with TRBJ2-7, with D perhaps TRBD2 (6 bases). Per the germline V gene, CDR1 is SGHVS and CDR2 is FQNEAQ. The CDR3 totals 14 residues. V was cut by 5 bases and J by 1 base, with 12 bases left in between. Written as DNA, the CDR3 is TGTGCCAGCAGCATCCGGGACTGGTCCTACGAGCAGTACTTC. This encodes CASSIRDWSYEQYF.

In this sample, this clonotype turned up many times. This chain links TRBV5-1 with TRBJ2-3; 9 bases line up with TRBD1. The CDR3 runs 15 residues. The J segment lost 6 bases and the V segment lost 0 bases, leaving 5 bases of the junction unmatched. Germline V gene data show CDR1 as SGHRS and CDR2 as YFSETQ. CDR3 nucleotides: TGCGCCAGCAGCTTGGTGGGACAGGGCGTGGATACGCAGTATTTT. Amino acid sequence: CASSLVGQGVDTQYF.

This clonotype came up many times. The V and J genes are TRBV11-3 and TRBJ2-5; D possibly corresponds to TRBD1 (6 bases). The length of the CDR3 is 14 residues. Deletions cut 3 bases from V and 6 bases from J, with 14 bases between. Germline V gene sequence: CDR1 SGHNT, CDR2 YENEEA. The chain's CDR3 is CASSLEGGRQTQYF. DNA of the CDR3: TGTGCCAGCAGCTTGGAAGGGGGAAGGCAGACCCAGTACTTC.

In its sample, this clonotype was seen many times. This chain uses TRBV7-2 with TRBJ2-7; 7 bases are shared with TRBD1. CDR1 is SGHTA, CDR2 FQGNSA, per germline. Germline trimming cut 1 base from V and 7 bases from J; bases unmatched to any gene: 4. The CDR3 runs 13 residues. CDR3 in amino acids: CASSLEGAREQYF. The CDR3 DNA reads TGTGCCAGCAGCTTAGAGGGGGCGCGAGAGCAGTACTTC.

This clonotype was recorded many times. The rearrangement links TRBV27 to TRBJ2-1; D remains ambiguous. The CDR3 runs 14 residues. Germline V gene data show CDR1 as MNHEY and CDR2 as SMNVEV (reference sequence). V gave up 6 bases and J gave up 3 bases, with 12 bases separating them. CDR3 sequence reads: CASSYYPHYNEQFF. The CDR3 DNA follows: TGTGCCAGCAGCTACTACCCTCACTACAATGAGCAGTTCTTC.

The V gene is TRBV5-1, the J gene TRBJ2-4; 10 bases fit TRBD1. This CDR3 region has 13 residues. Losses at the gene ends were 3 bases for V and 9 bases for J; bases not matched to a gene: 3. Germline CDR1 reads SGHRS; CDR2 reads YFSETQ. The CDR3 nucleotides are TGCGCCAGCAGCTGGGACAGGGGTGGCATTCAGTACTTC. Its protein is CASSWDRGGIQYF.

As for this clonotype: This sequence may be a read error, since a much larger clone differs from it by one base. V usage is TRBV9 and J usage is TRBJ2-1, with 7 bases identical to TRBD2. Germline lookup yields CDR1 SGDLS and CDR2 YYNGEE. This CDR3 comprises 15 residues. The chain's CDR3 is CASSVGGIAGDERFF. In nucleotides, the CDR3 is TGTGCCAGCAGCGTAGGGGGGATAGCGGGTGATGAGCGGTTCTTC.

This clonotype appeared many times. The gene calls are TRBV6-4 and TRBJ2-3, with 9 nucleotides matching TRBD2. CDR1 MRHNA and CDR2 SNTAGT come from the germline V gene. This CDR3 has 14 residues. V lost 4 bases and J lost 2; bases outside the gene matches: 1. CDR3 bases: TGTGCCAGCAGTGCTAGCGGGGACACAGATACGCAGTATTTT. Its translation is CASSASGDTDTQYF.

The chain carries TRBV29-1 and TRBJ2-7, with 9 bases lining up with TRBD1. Germline V lookup: CDR1 SQVTM, CDR2 ANQGSEA. This CDR3 is built from 13 residues. J was trimmed by 2 bases and V by 4 bases; bases with no gene match: 3. The CDR3 nucleotides read TGCAGCGTTGGGGACAGGGATCCCTACGAGCAGTACTTC. This sequence encodes CSVGDRDPYEQYF.

This clonotype was seen more than once but under ten times. The chain has TRBV11-2 and TRBJ2-1, with 14 nucleotides matching TRBD2. Germline V gene sequence: CDR1 SGHAT, CDR2 FQNNGV. There are 17 residues in the CDR3. With V trimmed by 3 bases and J by 6 bases, 7 bases remained unmatched. The CDR3 DNA reads TGTGCCAGCAGCTTCCCGGGACTAGCGGGAGACGCCAATGAGCAGTTCTTC. It yields the protein CASSFPGLAGDANEQFF. Drawing the rest from reference TRBV11-2 and TRBJ2-1, the complete variable domain is EAGVAQSPRYKIIEKRQSVAFWCNPISGHATLYWYQQILGQGPKLLIQFQNNGVVDDSQLPKDRFSAERLKGVDSTLKIQPAKLEDSAVYLCASSFPGLAGDANEQFFGPGTRLTVL.

This clonotype was detected many times. The rearrangement uses TRBV28 and TRBJ1-1; 8 nucleotides match TRBD1. Germline-derived CDR1 and CDR2 are MDHEN and SYDVKM. Unmatched junction bases numbered 7, after V lost 5 bases and J lost 2 bases. The CDR3 loop spans 15 amino acids. In nucleotides, the CDR3 is TGTGCCAGCAGTATGCCCGGGACAGGTAACACTGAAGCTTTCTTT. This encodes CASSMPGTGNTEAFF.

This clonotype was detected a few times. V and J are TRBV3-1 and TRBJ2-1, with TRBD2 matching 7 bases. CDR3 length: 15 residues. Germline loops: CDR1 LGHDT, CDR2 YNNKEL (reference sequence). Trimming took 7 bases from V and 6 from J; bases not matched to a gene: 12. CDR3 protein: CASTPRAGVVNEQFF. The CDR3 DNA reads TGTGCCAGCACTCCCAGGGCGGGGGTAGTCAATGAGCAGTTCTTC.

About this clonotype itself: A much larger clone lies a single base off, so this may be a read error. The chain uses TRBV6-2 or TRBV6-3 and TRBJ1-5; no clear D gene. The CDR3 extends over 13 amino acids. V was clipped by 5 bases and J by 6 bases, with 11 bases between them. Per the germline V gene, CDR1 is MNHEY and CDR2 is SVGEGT. CDR3 region: CASSRGHGQPQHF. Written as DNA, the CDR3 is TGTGCCAGCAGTCGGGGTCATGGTCAGCCCCAGCATTTT.

At least ten counts were recorded for this clonotype. J is TRBJ2-7 and V is TRBV12-3 or TRBV12-4, with TRBD1 matching over 11 bases. Unmatched junction bases numbered 1, after V lost 4 bases and J lost 2 bases. The CDR3 runs 14 residues. The CDR3: CASSWTGGPYEQYF. In DNA form, the CDR3 reads TGTGCCAGCAGTTGGACAGGGGGCCCCTACGAGCAGTACTTC.

This clonotype turned up a few times. This chain uses TRBV5-6 with TRBJ2-1; D is unresolved. Trimming cost V 0 bases and J 4 bases, with 14 bases left between them. The CDR3 sequence is 16 residues long. Germline V gene data show CDR1 as SGHDT and CDR2 as YYEEEE. Written as DNA, the CDR3 is TGTGCCAGCAGCTTGGGATTGGGCGTTCGATACAATGAGCAGTTCTTC. The encoded protein is CASSLGLGVRYNEQFF.

This clonotype was counted ten times or more. This chain uses TRBV20-1 with TRBJ1-1; 9 nucleotides match TRBD1. V was clipped by 2 bases and J by 1 base; unmatched bases: 5. CDR1 is DFQATT, CDR2 SNEGSKA, per germline (reference sequence). The CDR3 sequence is 15 residues long. CDR3 in amino acids: CSARPQDRGNTEAFF. The CDR3, as DNA: TGCAGTGCTAGACCCCAGGACAGGGGGAACACTGAAGCTTTCTTT.

The chain uses TRBV15 and TRBJ2-2; no reliable D call. Trimming shortened V by 0 bases and J by 1 base, and 6 bases separated the two germline ends. Germline assignment: CDR1 LNHNV and CDR2 YYDKDF (reference sequence). The CDR3 contains 15 residues. The CDR3 here is CATSRDTGNTGELFF. CDR3 sequence (DNA): TGTGCCACCAGCAGAGATACGGGGAACACCGGGGAGCTGTTTTTT.

The chain is built from TRBV4-2 and TRBJ1-1; D gene ambiguous. V shed 0 bases and J shed 2 bases, with 7 bases lying between them. The CDR3 covers 14 residues. Germline V gene data show CDR1 as LGHNA and CDR2 as YNFKEQ. CDR3 DNA sequence: TGTGCCAGCAGCCAAGAACCCAGAAACACTGAAGCTTTCTTT. It specifies CASSQEPRNTEAFF.

This clonotype was detected many times. The genes are TRBV28 and TRBJ1-6; D is undetermined. From germline, CDR1 is MDHEN and CDR2 SYDVKM. Trimming removed 3 bases from V and 6 bases from J, with 3 bases in between. The CDR3 spans 12 residues. The CDR3 sequence is CASSLFNSPLHF. The CDR3 DNA follows: TGTGCCAGCAGTTTGTTTAATTCACCCCTCCACTTT.